A selection of T cell receptor beta chains follows, all from one sample in a study of control samples from healthy donors and cancer patients. This table comes from immunoSEQ multiplex PCR, and its TCRdb copy is limited to in-frame clones, with some not included. The sample contains 110,000 to 150,000 clones, more than 85% of which appear only once. The sample comprised blood. These receptors were taken from a woman aged 25 to 39 in good health. CDR3s include the opening cysteine and the closing phenylalanine or tryptophan. The D gene is left open where the match is weak. The listing skips clone size in some rows; elsewhere it reads once, few, many or a size class.

len,abundance,v_gene,j_gene,d_gene,CDR3nt,CDR3aa
12,few,TRBV28,TRBJ1-5,.,TGTGCCAGCAGTTTCCTGGCCCTACCCCAGCATTTT,CASSFLALPQHF
12,.,TRBV6-1,TRBJ1-5,.,TGTGCCAGCAGTGAAGCGGATCAGCCCCAGCATTTT,CASSEADQPQHF
15,.,TRBV7-2,TRBJ2-5,TRBD1,TGTGCCAGCAGCTTAAGCTACGGGACAGAAGAGACCCAGTACTTC,CASSLSYGTEETQYF
15,.,TRBV9,TRBJ2-5,.,TGTGCCAGCAGCGTCGCGCGGGGAGTTGGGGAGACCCAGTACTTC,CASSVARGVGETQYF
14,.,TRBV20-1,TRBJ1-2,.,TGCAGTGCTAGTGACTCCCGGGGGGTTCAGGGCTACACCTTC,CSASDSRGVQGYTF
13,.,TRBV6-4,TRBJ1-2,TRBD1,TGTGCCAGTGGGGACAGTTACCCTTATGGCTACACCTTC,CASGDSYPYGYTF
15,.,TRBV7-2,TRBJ1-5,.,TGTGCCAGCAGCTTACGGGGGGTTGGCAATCAGCCCCAGCATTTT,CASSLRGVGNQPQHF
13,.,TRBV7-9,TRBJ1-3,TRBD1,TGTGCCAGCGGGACAGGGGAAGGAAACACCATATATTTT,CASGTGEGNTIYF
17,few,TRBV3-1/TRBV3-2,TRBJ1-3,.,TGTGCCAGCAGCCAAGGGAAGGGCTCCAACTCTGGAAACACCATATATTTT,CASSQGKGSNSGNTIYF
15,.,TRBV5-1,TRBJ1-4,TRBD1,TGCGCCAGCAGCGAAACCCAGGGGGAGGAAGAAAAACTGTTTTTT,CASSETQGEEEKLFF
16,.,TRBV4-1,TRBJ1-6,.,TGCGCCAGCAGCCAAGATAACGGGGGTATGGGTTCACCCCTCCACTTT,CASSQDNGGMGSPLHF
17,.,TRBV6-6,TRBJ1-2,.,TGTGCCAGCAGTCGTCCCGGGACGGATAGAGCTAACTATGGCTACACCTTC,CASSRPGTDRANYGYTF
13,.,TRBV29-1,TRBJ2-1,TRBD2,TGCAGCGGAGGCGGGACTAGCGGGAATGAGCAGTTCTTC,CSGGGTSGNEQFF
18,.,TRBV6-2/TRBV6-3,TRBJ2-5,TRBD1,TGTGCCAGCAGTTACCAAGGGGGACAGGGGTTTAGCGGAGAGACCCAGTACTTC,CASSYQGGQGFSGETQYF
15,once,TRBV11-2,TRBJ2-7,.,TGTGCCAGCAGCTTAGATCCAGGAGAACAGTACGAGCAGTACTTC,CASSLDPGEQYEQYF
16,.,TRBV28,TRBJ2-1,.,TGTGCCAGCAGTCCCACCGGGACTCGACCTTACAATGAGCAGTTCTTC,CASSPTGTRPYNEQFF
14,.,TRBV6-5,TRBJ1-4,.,TGTGCCAGCAGCCCGGGCCTCCCTAGGGGAAAACTGTTTTTT,CASSPGLPRGKLFF
14,.,TRBV11-2,TRBJ2-7,.,TGTGCCAGCAGCTCAGGCCCCGGGGATTACGAGCAGTACTTC,CASSSGPGDYEQYF
12,.,TRBV7-7,TRBJ2-1,.,TGTGCTAGCAGTTCGCACCTAGGTGAGCAGTTCTTC,CASSSHLGEQFF
11,.,TRBV12-3/TRBV12-4,TRBJ1-5,.,TGTGCCAGCAGTTTAGTAGACCGAAAGCATTTT,CASSLVDRKHF